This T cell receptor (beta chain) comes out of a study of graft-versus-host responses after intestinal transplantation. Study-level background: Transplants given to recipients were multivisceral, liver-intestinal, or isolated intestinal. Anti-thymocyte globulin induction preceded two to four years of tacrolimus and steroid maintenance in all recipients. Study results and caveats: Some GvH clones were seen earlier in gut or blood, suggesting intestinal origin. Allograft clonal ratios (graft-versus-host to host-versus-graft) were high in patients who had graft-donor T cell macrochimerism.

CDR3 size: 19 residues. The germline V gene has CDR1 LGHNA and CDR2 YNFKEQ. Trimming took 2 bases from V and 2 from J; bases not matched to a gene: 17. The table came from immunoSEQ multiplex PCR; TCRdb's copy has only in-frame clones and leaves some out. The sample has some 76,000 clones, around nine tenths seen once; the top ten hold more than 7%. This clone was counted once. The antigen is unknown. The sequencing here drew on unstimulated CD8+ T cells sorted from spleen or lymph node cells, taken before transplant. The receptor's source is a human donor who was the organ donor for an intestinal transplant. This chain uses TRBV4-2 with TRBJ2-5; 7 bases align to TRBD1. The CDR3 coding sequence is TGTGCCAGCAGCCAATCCCTAACTGGACAGGAGGCCCTACAAGAGACCCAGTACTTC. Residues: CASSQSLTGQEALQETQYF.